This T cell receptor beta chain was obtained from a study of blood T cell repertoires in COVID-19. Study as a whole: The United States, Italy and Spain provided the acute and convalescent COVID-19 samples.

Seattle enrolled patients during active infection and tracked them longitudinally. As originally analysed: Amplified reference gene primers provided the basis for estimating nucleated cell counts. Using immunoSEQ multiplex PCR, the repertoire was profiled, and TCRdb retains in-frame clones only, with some absent. The V and J calls and the clone size are those of that table, but D and trimming were determined from the DNA. The repertoire holds about 150,000 clones, with about 83% as singletons. This CDR3 is built from 14 residues. CDR1 is SGHDN and CDR2 is FVKESK in the germline V gene. Trimming stripped 4 bases from V and 2 bases from J, with 9 bases between.

J is TRBJ2-1 and V is TRBV14, with TRBD1 as a possible D gene (6 bases). The receptor was derived from a woman in her sixties with COVID-19, enrolled during active disease. Sequencing was performed on peripheral blood. DNA for the CDR3: TGTGCCAGCAGCCCGGGACAAGCCTACAATGAGCAGTTCTTC. This sequence encodes CASSPGQAYNEQFF.